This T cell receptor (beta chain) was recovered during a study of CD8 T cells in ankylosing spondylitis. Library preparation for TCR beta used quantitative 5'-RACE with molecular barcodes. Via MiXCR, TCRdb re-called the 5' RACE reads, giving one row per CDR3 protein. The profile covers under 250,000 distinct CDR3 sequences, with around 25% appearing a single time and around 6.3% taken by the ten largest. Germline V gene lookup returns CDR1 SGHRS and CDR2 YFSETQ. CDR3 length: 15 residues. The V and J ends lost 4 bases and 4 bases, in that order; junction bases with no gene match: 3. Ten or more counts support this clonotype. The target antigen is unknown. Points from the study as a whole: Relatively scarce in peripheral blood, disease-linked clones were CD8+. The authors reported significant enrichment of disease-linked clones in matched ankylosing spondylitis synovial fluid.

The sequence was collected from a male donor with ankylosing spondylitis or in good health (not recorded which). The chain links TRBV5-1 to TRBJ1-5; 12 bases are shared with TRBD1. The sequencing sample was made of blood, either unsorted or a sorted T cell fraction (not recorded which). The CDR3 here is CASSAGQGANQPQHF. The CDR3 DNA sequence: TGCGCCAGCAGCGCGGGACAGGGGGCGAATCAGCCCCAGCATTTT.